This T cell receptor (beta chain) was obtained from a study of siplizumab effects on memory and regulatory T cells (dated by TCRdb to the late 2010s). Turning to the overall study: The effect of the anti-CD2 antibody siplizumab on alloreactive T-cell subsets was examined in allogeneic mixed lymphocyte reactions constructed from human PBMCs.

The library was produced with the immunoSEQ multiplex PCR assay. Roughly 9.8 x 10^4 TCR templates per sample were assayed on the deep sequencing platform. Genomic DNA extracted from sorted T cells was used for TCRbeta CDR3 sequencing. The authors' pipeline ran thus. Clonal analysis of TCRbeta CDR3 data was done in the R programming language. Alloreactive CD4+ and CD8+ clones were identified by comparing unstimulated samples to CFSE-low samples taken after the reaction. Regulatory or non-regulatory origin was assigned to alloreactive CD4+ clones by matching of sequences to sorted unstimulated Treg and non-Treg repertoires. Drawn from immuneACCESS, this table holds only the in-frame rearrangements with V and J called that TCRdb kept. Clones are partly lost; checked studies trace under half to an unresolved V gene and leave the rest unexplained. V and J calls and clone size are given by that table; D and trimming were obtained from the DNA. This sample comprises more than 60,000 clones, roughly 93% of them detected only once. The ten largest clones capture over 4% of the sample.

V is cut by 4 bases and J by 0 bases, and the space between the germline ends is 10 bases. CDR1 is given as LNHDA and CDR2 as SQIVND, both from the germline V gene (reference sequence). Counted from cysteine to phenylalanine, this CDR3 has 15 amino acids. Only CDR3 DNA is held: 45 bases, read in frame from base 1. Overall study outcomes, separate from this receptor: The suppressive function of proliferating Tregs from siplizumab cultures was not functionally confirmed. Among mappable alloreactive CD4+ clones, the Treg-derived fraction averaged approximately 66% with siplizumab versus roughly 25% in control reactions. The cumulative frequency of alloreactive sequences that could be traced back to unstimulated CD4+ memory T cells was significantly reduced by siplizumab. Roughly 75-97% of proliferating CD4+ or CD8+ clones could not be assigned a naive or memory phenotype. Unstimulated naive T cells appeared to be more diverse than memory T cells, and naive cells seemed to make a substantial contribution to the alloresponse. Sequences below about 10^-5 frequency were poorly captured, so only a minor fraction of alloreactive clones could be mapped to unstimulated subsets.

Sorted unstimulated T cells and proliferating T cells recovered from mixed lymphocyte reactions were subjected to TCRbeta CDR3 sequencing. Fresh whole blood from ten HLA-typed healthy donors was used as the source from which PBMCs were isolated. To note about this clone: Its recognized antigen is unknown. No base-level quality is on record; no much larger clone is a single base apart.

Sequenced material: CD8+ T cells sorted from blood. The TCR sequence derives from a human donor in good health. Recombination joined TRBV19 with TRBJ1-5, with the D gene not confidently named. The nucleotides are TGTGCCAGTAGTAGCAGGTCGGATAGCAATCAGCCCCAGCATTTT. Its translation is CASSSRSDSNQPQHF.